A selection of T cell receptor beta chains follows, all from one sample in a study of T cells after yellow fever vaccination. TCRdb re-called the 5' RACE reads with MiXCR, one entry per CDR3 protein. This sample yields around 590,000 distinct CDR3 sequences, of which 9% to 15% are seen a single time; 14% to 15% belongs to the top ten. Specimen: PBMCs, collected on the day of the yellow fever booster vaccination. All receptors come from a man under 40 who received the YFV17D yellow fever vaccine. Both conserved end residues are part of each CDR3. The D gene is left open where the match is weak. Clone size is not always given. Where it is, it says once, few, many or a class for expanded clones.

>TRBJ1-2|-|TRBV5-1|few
TGCGCCAGCAGCACCAGGGGAGACTATGGCTACACCTTC
CASSTRGDYGYTF
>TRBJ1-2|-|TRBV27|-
TGTGCCAGCAGAAAACCGGGATCTAGTCACTATGGCTACACCTTC
CASRKPGSSHYGYTF
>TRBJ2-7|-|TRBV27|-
TGTGCCAGCAGTTTATCGCGGGGGCAGGACAGGACCTACGAGCAGTACTTC
CASSLSRGQDRTYEQYF
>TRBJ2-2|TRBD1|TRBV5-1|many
TGCGCCAGCAGCGGGAGACAGGGGGGCACCGGGGAGCTGTTTTTT
CASSGRQGGTGELFF
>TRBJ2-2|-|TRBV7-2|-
TGTGCCAGCATCCTTCTTCGGCAGGCCGGGGAGCTGTTTTTT
CASILLRQAGELFF
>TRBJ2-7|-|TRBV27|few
TGTGCCAGCAGTCCCTATTCTCCTGCCTACGAGCAGTACTTC
CASSPYSPAYEQYF
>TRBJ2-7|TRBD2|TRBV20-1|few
TGCAGTGCTAGATCTGGACTAGCGGGAGGACCTGTTTACTTC
CSARSGLAGGPVYF
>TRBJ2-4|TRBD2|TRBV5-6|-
TGTGCCAGCGGATTCCGGACTAGCGGGAGGGCCCCAGCCAAAAACATTCAGTACTTC
CASGFRTSGRAPAKNIQYF
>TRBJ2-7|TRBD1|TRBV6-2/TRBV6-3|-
TGTGCCAGCAGACTGGGACAGGGGGCGCATGAGCAGTACTTC
CASRLGQGAHEQYF
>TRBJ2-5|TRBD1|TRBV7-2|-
TGTGCCAGCAGCTTCCAGGGGGCTCGAGAGACCCAGTACTTC
CASSFQGARETQYF
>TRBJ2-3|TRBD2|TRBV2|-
TGTGCCAGCAGTGATGGTAGCGGGAGTGATACGCAGTATTTT
CASSDGSGSDTQYF
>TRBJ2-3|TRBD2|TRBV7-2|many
TGTGCCAGCAGCCGGAAAGCGGGGCCCACAGATACGCAGTATTTT
CASSRKAGPTDTQYF
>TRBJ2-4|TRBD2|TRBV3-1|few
TGTGCCAGCAGCCCCGGACTAGCGGGATCCTTAGCCAAAAACATTCAGTACTTC
CASSPGLAGSLAKNIQYF
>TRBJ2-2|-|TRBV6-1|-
TGTGCCACCCAGAGGCTAGCATCGAACACCGGGGAGCTGTTTTTT
CATQRLASNTGELFF
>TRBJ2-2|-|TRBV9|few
TGTGCCAGCAGCCCCGTCGGGAGTGACACCGGGGAGCTGTTTTTT
CASSPVGSDTGELFF
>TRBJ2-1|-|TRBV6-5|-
TGTGCCAGCAGTTCCTGGACTGGTGAGCAGTTCTTC
CASSSWTGEQFF
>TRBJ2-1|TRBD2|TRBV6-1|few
TGTGCCAGCAGTCGCCCCGCGGGACTAGCGGGAGACAATGAGCAGTTCTTC
CASSRPAGLAGDNEQFF
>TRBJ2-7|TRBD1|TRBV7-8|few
TGTGCCAGCAGCTTAGTTCGGACAGGGGAGGTGGTCGAGCAGTACTTC
CASSLVRTGEVVEQYF
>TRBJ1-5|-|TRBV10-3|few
TGTGCCATCAGTGAGTATGGAAGTCAGCCCCAGCATTTT
CAISEYGSQPQHF
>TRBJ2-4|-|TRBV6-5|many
TGTGCCAGCAGTTCCCCAGCTTCAGGGGTACACATTCAGTACTTC
CASSSPASGVHIQYF
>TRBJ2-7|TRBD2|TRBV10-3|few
TGTGCCATCAGGGGAACTAGCGGGAGAAGGGGCTACGAGCAGTACTTC
CAIRGTSGRRGYEQYF
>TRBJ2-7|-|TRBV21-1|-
TGTGCCAGCAGCAAAGTTGGCAGGGGGCGATCCGAGCAGTACTTC
CASSKVGRGRSEQYF
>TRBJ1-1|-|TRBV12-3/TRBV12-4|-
TGTGCCAGCACAGTTAGAGGTTATGAAGCTTTCTTT
CASTVRGYEAFF
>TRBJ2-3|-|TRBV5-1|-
TGCGCCAGCAGCTCCCCCTCGGATACGCAGTATTTT
CASSSPSDTQYF
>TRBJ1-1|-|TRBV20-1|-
TGCAGTGCCCCTGTCGGGTCTAACACTGAAGCTTTCTTT
CSAPVGSNTEAFF
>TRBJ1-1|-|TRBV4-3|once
TGCGCCAGCAGCGAGGCAGACCTGAACACTGAAGCTTTCTTT
CASSEADLNTEAFF
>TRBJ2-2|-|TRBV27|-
TGTGCCAGCAGAGGATCTGTAACCGGGGAGCTGTTTTTT
CASRGSVTGELFF
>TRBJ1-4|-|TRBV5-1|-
TGCGCCAGCATGGCAGATAGTAATGAAAAACTGTTTTTT
CASMADSNEKLFF
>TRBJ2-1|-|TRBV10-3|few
TGTGCCATCAGTGTAGCCCAATGGAACGGCGGAGATGAGCAGTTCTTC
CAISVAQWNGGDEQFF
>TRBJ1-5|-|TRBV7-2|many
TGTGCCAGCAGCTTAGACTCTTCCCCCGGCAATCAGCCCCAGCATTTT
CASSLDSSPGNQPQHF
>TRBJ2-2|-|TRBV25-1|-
TGTGCCAGCAGTGAATCTACAGGGACGAACACCGGGGAGCTGTTTTTT
CASSESTGTNTGELFF
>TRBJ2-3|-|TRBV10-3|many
TGTGCCATCAGTGAGTCGACGGCAGGTGACCCTAGCACAGATACGCAGTATTTT
CAISESTAGDPSTDTQYF
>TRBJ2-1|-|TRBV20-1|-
TGCTGTGCTGGGCGGGTTCTCGGGGCCAATGAGCAGTTCTTC
CCAGRVLGANEQFF
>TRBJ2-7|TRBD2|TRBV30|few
TGTGCCTGGAGTGTACGGCTAGCGGGGAGACACGAGCAGTACTTC
CAWSVRLAGRHEQYF
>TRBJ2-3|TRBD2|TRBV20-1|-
TGCAGTGCTGTTAGCGGGAGTGCAGATACGCAGTATTTT
CSAVSGSADTQYF
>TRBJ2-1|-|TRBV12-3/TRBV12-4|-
TGTGCCAGCAGTTGGACGGTCGGGAATGAGCAGTTCTTC
CASSWTVGNEQFF
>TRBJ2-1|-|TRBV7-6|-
TGTGCCAGCAGCCTTCTTGGGATCTCCTACAATGAGCAGTTCTTC
CASSLLGISYNEQFF
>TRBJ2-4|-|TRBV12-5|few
TGTGCTAGTGGTTTGGTAACGCAGCCTCTAGCCAAAAACATTCAGTACTTC
CASGLVTQPLAKNIQYF
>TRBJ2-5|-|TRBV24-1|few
TGTGCCATACAGGGTTTTGGCGAGACCCAGTACTTC
CAIQGFGETQYF
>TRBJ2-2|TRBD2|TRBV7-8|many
TGTGCCAGCAGCCGGGGGACTAGCGGGGACACCGGGGAGCTGTTTTTT
CASSRGTSGDTGELFF
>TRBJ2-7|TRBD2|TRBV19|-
TGTGCCAGTAGTATGCTAGCGGGCCGGGCTGAGCAGTACTTC
CASSMLAGRAEQYF
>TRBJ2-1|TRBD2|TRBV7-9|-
TGTGCCAGCAGCCATATAGCGGGAGGACTCGATGAGCAGTTCTTC
CASSHIAGGLDEQFF
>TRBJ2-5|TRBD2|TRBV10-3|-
TGTGCCATCAGTGATCCTAGCGGGAGTCCTGAGACCCAGTACTTC
CAISDPSGSPETQYF
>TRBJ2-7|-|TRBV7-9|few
TGTGCCAGCAGCCAACTTAAGCCCTACGAGCAGTACTTC
CASSQLKPYEQYF
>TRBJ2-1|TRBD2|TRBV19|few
TGTGCCAGTAGCCCCACTGTGACTAGCGGGACGAATGAGCAGTTCTTC
CASSPTVTSGTNEQFF
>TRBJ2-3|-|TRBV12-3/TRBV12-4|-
TGTGCCAGCAGGACCGAGTCGTCAGATACGCAGTATTTT
CASRTESSDTQYF
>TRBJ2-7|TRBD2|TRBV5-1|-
TGCGCCACCCAAGCGGGACCCTCCTACGAGCAGTACTTC
CATQAGPSYEQYF
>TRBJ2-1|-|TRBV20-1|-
TGCAGTGCTAGACCATCCCGGAGGGGGGCTCGACTGACCTACAATGAGCAGTTCTTC
CSARPSRRGARLTYNEQFF
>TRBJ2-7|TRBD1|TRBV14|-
TGTGCCAGCAGCCACCGGGACAGGTCCTACGAGCAGTACTTC
CASSHRDRSYEQYF
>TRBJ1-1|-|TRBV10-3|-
TGTGCCATCAGTGAGTCCTCGCAGGGCGAAGCTTTCTTT
CAISESSQGEAFF
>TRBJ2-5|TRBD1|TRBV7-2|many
TGTGCCAGCAGCTTATTGACAGGGCCAAAGACCCAGTACTTC
CASSLLTGPKTQYF
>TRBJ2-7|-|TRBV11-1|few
TGTGCCAGCAGCTTAGCCTTCCGTTACGAGCAGTACTTC
CASSLAFRYEQYF
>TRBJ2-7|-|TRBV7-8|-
TGTGCCAGCAGCTTATCTCGGCCAACCTACGAGCAGTACTTC
CASSLSRPTYEQYF
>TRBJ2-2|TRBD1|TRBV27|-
TGTGCCAGCAGTACCCGGGACAGGGGGCGCGCCGGGGAGCTGTTTTTT
CASSTRDRGRAGELFF
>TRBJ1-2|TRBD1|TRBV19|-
TGTGCCAGTAGTTTCGACAGGGGGCATCGGTATGGCTACACCTTC
CASSFDRGHRYGYTF
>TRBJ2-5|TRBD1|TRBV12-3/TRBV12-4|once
TGTACCAGCTGTCCCGACAGGGGCCCTGCTGGGGTACAAGAGACCCAGTACTTC
CTSCPDRGPAGVQETQYF
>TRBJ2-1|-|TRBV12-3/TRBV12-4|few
TGTGCCAGCAGGCACGACTCCTACAATGAGCAGTTCTTC
CASRHDSYNEQFF
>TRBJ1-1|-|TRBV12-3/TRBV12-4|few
TGTGCCAGCAGTTTGAGTTCAGGTGGGTTGGAAGCTTTCTTT
CASSLSSGGLEAFF
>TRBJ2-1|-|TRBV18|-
TGTGCCAGCTCACCAGGGAGCGGAGGACCCTACAATGAGCAGTTCTTC
CASSPGSGGPYNEQFF
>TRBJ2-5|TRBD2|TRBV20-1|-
TGCAGTGCTAGTCCTAGCGGGAGGCCCTACTCAGGGACCCAGTACTTC
CSASPSGRPYSGTQYF